This T cell receptor (beta chain) was identified during a study of CD8+ T cells in alopecia areata. CDR1 and CDR2 from the germline V gene are LNHNV and YYDKDF (reference sequence). The CDR3 is 14 amino acids. V was clipped by 8 bases and J by 1 base, with 12 bases between them. TCR sequencing used cDNA made by reverse transcription of extracted RNA. TCRdb's table, derived via immunoSEQ multiplex PCR, lists solely in-frame clones and lacks some. The data show more than 90,000 clones, 58% seen once. The sample's treatment: oral pan-JAK inhibitor, 5-10 mg twice daily. The chain carries TRBV15 and TRBJ2-4; D is uncertain. Sequencing was performed on CD8+ T cells sorted from blood, taken at week 4, from a patient treated with tofacitinib. This TCR was sampled from a human donor with alopecia areata. The CDR3 is CATGRTEAKNIQYF. CDR3 in DNA: TGTGCCACCGGCCGGACCGAGGCCAAAAACATTCAGTACTTC. The full variable domain, with the rest looked up from reference TRBV15 and TRBJ2-4, is DAMVIQNPRYQVTQFGKPVTLSCSQTLNHNVMYWYQQKSSQAPKLLFHYYDKDFNNEADTPDNFQSRRPNTSFCFLDIRSPGLGDTAMYLCATGRTEAKNIQYFGAGTRLSVL.